These T cell receptor beta chains were read from a single sample in a study of blood T cells in healthy people across ages. Using its own MiXCR run on the 5' RACE reads, TCRdb lists one record per CDR3 protein. The sample has about 590,000 distinct CDR3 sequences, about 28% seen once. The specimen was blood. These receptors came from a woman aged 80 or older in good health. CDR3s include the opening cysteine and the closing phenylalanine or tryptophan. Fields, in order: J gene, clone size, V gene, D gene, CDR3 protein, CDR3 DNA. The D gene is left open where the match is weak. Some rows have no size entry. The others give once, few or many, or a class for an expanded clone.

J gene: TRBJ2-5; clone size: NA; V gene: TRBV11-2; D gene: NA; CDR3 protein: CASSFVRQETQYF; CDR3 DNA: TGTGCCAGCAGCTTTGTGCGGCAAGAGACCCAGTACTTC
J gene: TRBJ2-4; clone size: many; V gene: TRBV7-9; D gene: NA; CDR3 protein: CASSLTGAKNIQYF; CDR3 DNA: TGTGCCAGCAGCTTAACGGGGGCCAAAAACATTCAGTACTTC
J gene: TRBJ1-5; clone size: many; V gene: TRBV20-1; D gene: NA; CDR3 protein: CSAESSQGGGNQPQHF; CDR3 DNA: TGCAGTGCTGAGAGTAGCCAGGGCGGAGGCAATCAGCCCCAGCATTTT
J gene: TRBJ2-2; clone size: NA; V gene: TRBV6-5; D gene: NA; CDR3 protein: CASGKRGNTGELFF; CDR3 DNA: TGTGCCAGCGGCAAGCGAGGAAACACAGGGGAGCTGTTTTTT
J gene: TRBJ1-3; clone size: once; V gene: TRBV7-2; D gene: NA; CDR3 protein: CATSLGENTIYF; CDR3 DNA: TGTGCCACCAGCTTAGGGGAAAACACCATATATTTT
J gene: TRBJ2-4; clone size: NA; V gene: TRBV20-1; D gene: NA; CDR3 protein: CSARDGAGSAKNIQYF; CDR3 DNA: TGCAGTGCTAGAGATGGAGCAGGGTCAGCCAAAAACATTCAGTACTTC
J gene: TRBJ1-2; clone size: many; V gene: TRBV27; D gene: NA; CDR3 protein: CASSSARTGGYTF; CDR3 DNA: TGTGCCAGCAGCTCCGCCAGAACTGGAGGCTACACCTTC
J gene: TRBJ2-1; clone size: many; V gene: TRBV6-1; D gene: TRBD1; CDR3 protein: CASSGRTGQFF; CDR3 DNA: TGTGCCAGCAGTGGTAGGACAGGGCAGTTCTTC
J gene: TRBJ2-2; clone size: NA; V gene: TRBV7-8; D gene: NA; CDR3 protein: CASSPRRDTGELFF; CDR3 DNA: TGTGCCAGCAGCCCACGTCGGGACACCGGGGAGCTGTTTTTT
J gene: TRBJ1-1; clone size: few; V gene: TRBV6-5; D gene: NA; CDR3 protein: CASIRHFMNTEAFF; CDR3 DNA: TGTGCCAGCATCAGACACTTCATGAACACTGAAGCTTTCTTT
J gene: TRBJ1-2; clone size: many; V gene: TRBV28; D gene: TRBD1; CDR3 protein: CASRGQGLVGGYTF; CDR3 DNA: TGTGCCAGCAGGGGACAGGGATTGGTTGGAGGCTACACCTTC
J gene: TRBJ1-1; clone size: NA; V gene: TRBV5-1; D gene: NA; CDR3 protein: CASSLATGGQAFF; CDR3 DNA: TGCGCCAGCAGCTTAGCCACGGGGGGACAAGCTTTCTTT